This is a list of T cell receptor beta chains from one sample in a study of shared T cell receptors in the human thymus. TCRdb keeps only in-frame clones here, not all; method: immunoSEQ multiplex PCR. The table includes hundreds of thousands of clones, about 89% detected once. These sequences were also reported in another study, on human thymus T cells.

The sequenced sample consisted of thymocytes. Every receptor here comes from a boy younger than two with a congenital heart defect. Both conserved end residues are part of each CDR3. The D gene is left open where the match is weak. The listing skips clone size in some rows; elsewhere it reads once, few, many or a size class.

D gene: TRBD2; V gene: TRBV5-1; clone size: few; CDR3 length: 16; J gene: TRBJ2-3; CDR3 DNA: TGCGCCAGCAGCGAAGGGACTAGCGGGGGTCCAGATACGCAGTATTTT; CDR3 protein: CASSEGTSGGPDTQYF
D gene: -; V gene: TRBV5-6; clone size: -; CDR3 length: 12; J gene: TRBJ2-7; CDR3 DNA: TGTGCCAGCAGCTTGTCACCGGGCGAGCAGTACTTC; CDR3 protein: CASSLSPGEQYF
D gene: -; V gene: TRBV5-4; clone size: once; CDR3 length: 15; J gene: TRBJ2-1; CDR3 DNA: TGTGCCAGCAGCCCTTTTGTGGGGGCACCCAATGAGCAGTTCTTC; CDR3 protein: CASSPFVGAPNEQFF
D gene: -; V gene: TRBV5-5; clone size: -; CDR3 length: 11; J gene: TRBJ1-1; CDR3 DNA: TGTGCCAGCAGCCGGGTTTCTGAAGCTTTCTTT; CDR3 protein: CASSRVSEAFF
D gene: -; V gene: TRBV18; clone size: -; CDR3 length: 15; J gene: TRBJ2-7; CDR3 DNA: TGTGCCAGCTCACCACCGGGAGCTTGGCCCTACGAGCAGTACTTC; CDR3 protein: CASSPPGAWPYEQYF
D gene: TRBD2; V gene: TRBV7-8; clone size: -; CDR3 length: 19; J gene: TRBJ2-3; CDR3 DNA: TGTGCCAGCAGCTTACCAATGACTAGCGGAAGGGACAGCACAGATACGCAGTATTTT; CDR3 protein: CASSLPMTSGRDSTDTQYF
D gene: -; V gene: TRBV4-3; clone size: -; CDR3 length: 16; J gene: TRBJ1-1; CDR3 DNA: TGCGCCAGCAGCCAAGAATTATGGCAGCGCCACACTGAAGCTTTCTTT; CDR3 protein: CASSQELWQRHTEAFF
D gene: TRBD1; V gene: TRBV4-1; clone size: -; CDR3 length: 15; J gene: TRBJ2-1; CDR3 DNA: TGCGCCAGCAGCACCACAGGGGGTTTATGGAATGAGCAGTTCTTC; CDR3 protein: CASSTTGGLWNEQFF
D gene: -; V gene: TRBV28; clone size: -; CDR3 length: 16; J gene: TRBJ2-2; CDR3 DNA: TGTGCCAGCAGTACCCCACAGGGTGGTGGCACCGGGGAGCTGTTTTTT; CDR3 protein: CASSTPQGGGTGELFF
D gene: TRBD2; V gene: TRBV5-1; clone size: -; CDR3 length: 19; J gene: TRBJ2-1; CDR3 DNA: TGCGCCAGCAGCTTGCTAGCGGGAGTCCCGGGCGTCGGCGACAATGAGCAGTTCTTC; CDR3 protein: CASSLLAGVPGVGDNEQFF
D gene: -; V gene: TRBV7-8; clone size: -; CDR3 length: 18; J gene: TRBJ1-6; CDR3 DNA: TGTGCCAGCAGCTTATGGGGTGGGGCCAAGGGGTATAATTCACCCCTCCACTTT; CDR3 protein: CASSLWGGAKGYNSPLHF
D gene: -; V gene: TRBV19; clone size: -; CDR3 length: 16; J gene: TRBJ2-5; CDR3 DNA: TGTGCCAGTAGTATAGGAGGATCGTGGAAACAAGAGACCCAGTACTTC; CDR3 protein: CASSIGGSWKQETQYF
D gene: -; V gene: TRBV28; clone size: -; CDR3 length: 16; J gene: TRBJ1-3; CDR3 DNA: TGTGCCAGCAGTTCTCCCGACGGAGACTCTGGAAACACCATATATTTT; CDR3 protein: CASSSPDGDSGNTIYF
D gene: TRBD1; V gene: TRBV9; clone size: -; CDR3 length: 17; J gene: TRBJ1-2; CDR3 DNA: TGTGCCAGCAGCGGCCCGGGACAGGCAAAAAGCATCTATGGCTACACCTTC; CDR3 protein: CASSGPGQAKSIYGYTF
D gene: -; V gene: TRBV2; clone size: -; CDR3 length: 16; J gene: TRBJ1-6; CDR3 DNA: TGTGCCAGCAGTGGGACAGAGAGCTCCTATAATTCACCCCTCCACTTT; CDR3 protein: CASSGTESSYNSPLHF
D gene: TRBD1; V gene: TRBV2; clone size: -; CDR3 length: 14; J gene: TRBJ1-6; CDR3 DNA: TGTGCCCGAACCCGGGACAGGGTTTCTTCACCCCTCCACTTT; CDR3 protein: CARTRDRVSSPLHF
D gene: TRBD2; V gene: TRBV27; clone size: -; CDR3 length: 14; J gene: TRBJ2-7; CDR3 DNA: TGTGCCAGCAGTACCCGGACTAGCGGGAGGGAGCAGTACTTC; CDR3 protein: CASSTRTSGREQYF
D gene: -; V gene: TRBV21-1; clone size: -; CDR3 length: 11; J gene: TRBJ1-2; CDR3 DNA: TGTGCCAGCAGCCGCAGGTCGGGCTACACCTTC; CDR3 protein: CASSRRSGYTF
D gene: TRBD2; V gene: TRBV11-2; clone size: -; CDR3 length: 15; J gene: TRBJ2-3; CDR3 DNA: TGTGCCAGCAGCTTAGCACTAGCGGACACAGATACGCAGTATTTT; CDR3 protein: CASSLALADTDTQYF
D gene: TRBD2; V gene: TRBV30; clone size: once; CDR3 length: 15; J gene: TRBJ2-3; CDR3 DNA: TGTGCCTGGAGTGTGGGGGAGGGCTGGGCAGATACGCAGTATTTT; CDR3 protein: CAWSVGEGWADTQYF
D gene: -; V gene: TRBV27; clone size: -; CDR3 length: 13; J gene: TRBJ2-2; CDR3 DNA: TGTGCCATCCGCAGGAAGAACACCGGGGAGCTGTTTTTT; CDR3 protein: CAIRRKNTGELFF